One sample yielded the 24 T cell receptor beta chains listed below, sequenced in a study of shared clonotypes between healthy human individuals. Sequencing used immunoSEQ multiplex PCR; TCRdb keeps in-frame clones, though not all of them. The table includes about half a million clones, over 60% detected once. The source material was PBMCs. The receptors originated from a woman aged 40 to 50 in good health. Some clones in this sample may be carry-over from other donors' samples.

This clone occurred once. The rearrangement joins TRBV5-1 to TRBJ2-7; D possibly corresponds to TRBD1 (5 bases). The CDR3 runs 15 residues. V lost 5 bases and J 2 bases, leaving 17 bases between the germline ends. CDR1 and CDR2 (germline): SGHRS, YFSETQ. CDR3 nucleotide sequence: TGCGCCAGCAGGAGTGGTGCCGGACAAGCCTACGAGCAGTACTTC. Protein sequence: CASRSGAGQAYEQYF.

This clone was recorded at least ten times. This specimen includes other DNA sequences encoding the same CDR3. The gene calls are TRBV30 and TRBJ1-3; D is unclear. Trimming cost V 4 bases and J 4 bases, with 8 bases left between them. Germline CDR1 GTSNPN, CDR2 SVGIG (reference sequence). The CDR3 is made up of 12 amino acids. CDR3 in DNA: TGTGCCTGGAACCCAAGCGGAAACACCATATATTTT. It encodes CAWNPSGNTIYF. Combining the CDR3 with reference TRBV30 and TRBJ1-3 gives the whole variable domain SQTIHQWPATLVQPVGSPLSLECTVEGTSNPNLYWYRQAAGRGLQLLFYSVGIGQISSEVPQNLSASRPQDRQFILSSKKLLLSDSGFYLCAWNPSGNTIYFGEGSWLTVV.

The chain combines TRBV7-9 with TRBJ2-3, with D possibly being TRBD1 (6 bases). The CDR3 extends over 12 amino acids. Germline values: CDR1 SEHNR, CDR2 FQNEAQ (reference sequence). The V end lost 3 bases, the J end lost 14 bases, and 15 bases lay between the germline ends. CDR3 protein: CASSFDTGFLYF. CDR3 DNA sequence: TGTGCCAGCAGCTTTGATACAGGGTTTCTGTATTTT. The variable domain in full, completed from reference TRBV7-9 and TRBJ2-3, reads DTGVSQNPRHKITKRGQNVTFRCDPISEHNRLYWYRQTLGQGPEFLTYFQNEAQLEKSRLLSDRFSAERPKGSFSTLEIQRTEQGDSAMYLCASSFDTGFLYFGPGTRLTVL.

For this clone: Additional DNA sequences in this sample encode the identical CDR3. The rearrangement joins TRBV10-3 to TRBJ1-5; D ambiguous. The V end lost 0 bases, the J end lost 5 bases, and 8 bases lay between the germline ends. Germline V gene lookup returns CDR1 ENHRY and CDR2 SYGVKD. The length of the CDR3 is 14 residues. CDR3 region: CAISESVGDQPQHF. As DNA, the CDR3 is TGTGCCATCAGTGAGTCGGTAGGCGATCAGCCCCAGCATTTT.

The CDR3 region has the DNA TGCGCCAGCAGCCAAGATGTACAGGGAGCCCTCACCGGGGAGCTGTTTTTT. This sequence encodes CASSQDVQGALTGELFF. The chain couples TRBV4-1 to TRBJ2-2, with D perhaps TRBD1 (6 bases). Per the germline V gene, CDR1 is MGHRA and CDR2 is YSYEKL. The CDR3 loop spans 17 amino acids. Deletions cut 0 bases from V and 4 bases from J, with 15 bases between.

This clone was observed a few times. This may be a read error: a much more frequent sequence differs by one nucleotide. The sample has other DNA sequences that encode this CDR3 too. The rearrangement links TRBV5-1 to TRBJ1-5; 8 bases fit TRBD1. This CDR3 has 15 residues. With V trimmed by 0 bases and J by 4 bases, 3 bases remained unmatched. Per the germline V gene, CDR1 is SGHRS and CDR2 is YFSETQ. CDR3 amino acids: CASSLGTGGNQPQHF. DNA for the CDR3: TGCGCCAGCAGCTTGGGTACAGGGGGTAATCAGCCCCAGCATTTT.

The rearrangement links TRBV15 to TRBJ1-2; the D gene is possibly TRBD1 (5 bases). Germline CDR1 is LNHNV and CDR2 is YYDKDF (reference sequence). The CDR3 length is 17 residues. Trimming cost V 0 bases and J 0 bases, with 14 bases left between them. CDR3 region: CATSRDLQDSANYGYTF. CDR3 nucleotides: TGTGCCACCAGCAGAGATCTACAGGATTCGGCTAACTATGGCTACACCTTC.

Turning to this clone: Germline and junction disagree at one end, which may indicate a read error. The chain has TRBV18 and TRBJ2-1; D remains unclear. Germline loops: CDR1 KGHSH, CDR2 LQKENI. The CDR3 is 15 amino acids. In DNA form, the CDR3 reads TGTGCCAGCTCACCAAGGACGGGTCGTTACAATGGGCAGTTCTTC. This encodes CASSPRTGRYNGQFF.

The sample holds one count of this clone. The gene calls are TRBV4-2 and TRBJ2-6; unclear D gene. Germline assignment: CDR1 LGHNA and CDR2 YNFKEQ. There are 17 residues in the CDR3. With 0 bases removed from V and 5 bases from J, the gap between germline ends came to 14 bases. The CDR3 sequence: CASSQDGVPFRANVLTF. The CDR3 DNA sequence: TGTGCCAGCAGCCAAGATGGGGTACCCTTTCGGGCCAACGTCCTGACTTTC.

This clone has just one count. Other DNA sequences in this sample translate to the same CDR3. The chain links TRBV9 to TRBJ2-7; D is tentatively TRBD1 or TRBD2 (5 bases each). Per germline, CDR1 SGDLS and CDR2 YYNGEE. The V gene lost 0 bases and the J gene lost 0 bases, with 10 bases spanning the gap. The CDR3 is 15 amino acids. The CDR3 bases are TGTGCCAGCAGCGTAGAGGCAGGGACCTCCTACGAGCAGTACTTC. Translation: CASSVEAGTSYEQYF. The variable domain in full, with the rest retrieved from reference TRBV9 and TRBJ2-7, is DSGVTQTPKHLITATGQRVTLRCSPRSGDLSVYWYQQSLDQGLQFLIQYYNGEERAKGNILERFSAQQFPDLHSELNLSSLELGDSALYFCASSVEAGTSYEQYFGPGTRLTVT.

V is TRBV11-2 and J is TRBJ1-3; weak D call: TRBD1 (5 bases). This CDR3 has 15 amino acids. V dropped 5 bases and J dropped 2 bases, with 13 bases sitting between them. The germline V gene encodes CDR1 SGHAT and CDR2 FQNNGV. Here the CDR3 reads CASSLIAGAGNTIYF. CDR3 bases: TGTGCCAGCAGCCTGATTGCGGGGGCTGGAAACACCATATATTTT.

As concerns this clone: A read error likely explains this, since a far larger clone differs by one base. Within the sample, other DNA sequences also encode this same CDR3. This chain uses TRBV6-1 with TRBJ1-2; D unresolved. This CDR3 comprises 12 residues. Per the germline V gene, CDR1 is MNHNS and CDR2 is SASEGT. The CDR3: CASSARMGGYTF. In DNA form, the CDR3 reads TGTGCTAGCAGTGCCAGGATGGGTGGCTACACCTTC.

V gene TRBV7-2 combines with J gene TRBJ2-5; 7 positions agree with TRBD1. V dropped 3 bases and J dropped 7; count of bases not matched to a gene: 11. CDR1 SGHTA and CDR2 FQGNSA come from the germline V gene. There are 15 residues in the CDR3. CDR3 sequence (DNA): TGTGCCAGCAGCTTCCCGAGAGGGGGCGTCGGGACCCAGTACTTC. It translates to CASSFPRGGVGTQYF.

The genes are TRBV9 and TRBJ1-2; D may be TRBD1 (5 bases). Between the trimmed V and J ends, which lost 0 bases and 8 bases, there was a span of 17 bases. CDR3 length: 15 residues. From germline, CDR1 is SGDLS and CDR2 YYNGEE. CDR3 protein: CASSVVADGAEGYTF. CDR3 bases: TGTGCCAGCAGCGTAGTCGCTGACGGGGCGGAAGGCTACACCTTC.

This chain joins TRBV7-2 and TRBJ2-1, with D unresolved. The CDR3 has 15 amino acids. The V and J ends lost 5 bases and 3 bases respectively, with 14 bases between them. Germline CDR1 is SGHTA and CDR2 is FQGNSA. CDR3 in amino acids: CASSQNAAYYNEQFF. The CDR3 coding sequence is TGTGCCAGCAGCCAAAACGCGGCTTACTACAATGAGCAGTTCTTC.

V and J are TRBV19 and TRBJ1-4; D is unclear. CDR3 length equals 15 residues. CDR1 LNHDA and CDR2 SQIVND come from the germline V gene (reference sequence). Trimming took off 5 bases at V and 3 bases at J, with 13 bases between the two ends. This chain's CDR3 is CASSGSAAPNEKLFF. In nucleotides, the CDR3 is TGTGCCAGTAGTGGATCAGCCGCCCCTAATGAAAAACTGTTTTTT.

With respect to this clone: The likely explanation is a read error, given a far larger clone one base away. Other DNA sequences in this sample translate to the same CDR3. The chain is built from TRBV11-3 and TRBJ2-3, with D unresolved. The CDR3 is 14 amino acids. Germline V CDR1 and CDR2: SGHNT, YENEEA. CDR3 protein: CASSPRRSTDTQYF. The CDR3 DNA sequence: TGTGCTAGCAGCCCCCGGAGAAGCACAGATACGCAGTATTTT. The full variable domain, its missing parts supplied by reference TRBV11-3 and TRBJ2-3, is EAGVVQSPRYKIIEKKQPVAFWCNPISGHNTLYWYLQNLGQGPELLIRYENEEAVDDSQLPKDRFSAERLKGVDSTLKIQPAELGDSAVYLCASSPRRSTDTQYFGPGTRLTVL.

The chain joins TRBV27 to TRBJ1-5, with D possibly being TRBD1 (5 bases). CDR1 MNHEY and CDR2 SMNVEV come from the germline V gene (reference sequence). Between the trimmed V and J ends, which lost 4 bases and 0 bases, there was a span of 7 bases. The CDR3 is 14 amino acids. The CDR3 loop is CASSSRASNQPQHF. DNA for the CDR3: TGTGCCAGCAGTTCCAGGGCTAGCAATCAGCCCCAGCATTTT.

The chain employs TRBV19 and TRBJ2-1, with 12 positions matching TRBD2. V dropped 3 bases and J dropped 4; count of bases not matched to a gene: 10. Germline CDR1 and CDR2: LNHDA and SQIVND (reference sequence). The CDR3 runs to 18 residues. The CDR3 spells CASSMVLAGGREYNEQFF. For the CDR3, the DNA is TGTGCCAGTAGTATGGTCCTAGCGGGAGGGCGGGAATACAATGAGCAGTTCTTC. The full variable domain, rest sourced from reference TRBV19 and TRBJ2-1, is DGGITQSPKYLFRKEGQNVTLSCEQNLNHDAMYWYRQDPGQGLRLIYYSQIVNDFQKGDIAEGYSVSREKKESFPLTVTSAQKNPTAFYLCASSMVLAGGREYNEQFFGPGTRLTVL.

For this clone: A much larger clone is a single base away; this may be a read error. The genes are TRBV15 and TRBJ2-7; no firm D call. This CDR3 is built from 14 residues. Germline assignment: CDR1 LNHNV and CDR2 YYDKDF (reference sequence). V was pared by 3 bases and J by 6 bases, with 15 bases between. CDR3 protein: CATSSGREVREQYF. For the CDR3, the DNA is TGTGCCACCAGCAGCGGTCGAGAAGTTCGCGAGCAGTACTTC.

This clone appeared once. V gene TRBV5-1 combines with J gene TRBJ2-1; D possibly corresponds to TRBD1 (6 bases). Germline V gives CDR1 SGHRS, CDR2 YFSETQ. The CDR3 covers 15 residues. Trimming left V 0 bases short and J 5 bases short, with 12 bases between. CDR3 DNA: TGCGCCAGCAGCTTGGACGGACAGAGTCACAATGAGCAGTTCTTC. Translating gives CASSLDGQSHNEQFF.

V gene TRBV2 combines with J gene TRBJ2-3, with 8 nucleotides matching TRBD2. Trimming removed 1 base from V and 0 bases from J; junction bases left unmatched: 15. The CDR3 has 20 residues. From germline, CDR1 is SNHLY and CDR2 FYNNEI. CDR3 region: CASSEEAGGGAPPSTDTQYF. CDR3 DNA: TGTGCCAGCAGTGAAGAGGCGGGAGGTGGGGCCCCTCCTAGCACAGATACGCAGTATTTT.

This chain links TRBV7-8 with TRBJ1-4, with 8 bases identical to TRBD1. This CDR3 spans 14 amino acids. The germline gives CDR1 SGHVS, CDR2 FQNEAQ. With V trimmed by 5 bases and J by 5 bases, 4 bases remained unmatched. For the CDR3, the DNA is TGTGCCAGCAGCCCCCGGGACAGGAATGAAAAACTGTTTTTT. It encodes CASSPRDRNEKLFF.

Here the CDR3 reads CASRFQPESRSYNSPLHF. The CDR3, as DNA: TGTGCCAGCAGATTTCAACCGGAGTCCCGTTCCTATAATTCACCCCTCCACTTT. The chain couples TRBV11-3 to TRBJ1-6; D call uncertain. This CDR3 contains 18 residues. Trimming removed 6 bases at V and 1 base at J, with 19 bases between. Germline V lookup: CDR1 SGHNT, CDR2 YENEEA. Looking up the rest from reference TRBV11-3 and TRBJ1-6 gives the full variable domain: EAGVVQSPRYKIIEKKQPVAFWCNPISGHNTLYWYLQNLGQGPELLIRYENEEAVDDSQLPKDRFSAERLKGVDSTLKIQPAELGDSAVYLCASRFQPESRSYNSPLHFGNGTRLTVT.